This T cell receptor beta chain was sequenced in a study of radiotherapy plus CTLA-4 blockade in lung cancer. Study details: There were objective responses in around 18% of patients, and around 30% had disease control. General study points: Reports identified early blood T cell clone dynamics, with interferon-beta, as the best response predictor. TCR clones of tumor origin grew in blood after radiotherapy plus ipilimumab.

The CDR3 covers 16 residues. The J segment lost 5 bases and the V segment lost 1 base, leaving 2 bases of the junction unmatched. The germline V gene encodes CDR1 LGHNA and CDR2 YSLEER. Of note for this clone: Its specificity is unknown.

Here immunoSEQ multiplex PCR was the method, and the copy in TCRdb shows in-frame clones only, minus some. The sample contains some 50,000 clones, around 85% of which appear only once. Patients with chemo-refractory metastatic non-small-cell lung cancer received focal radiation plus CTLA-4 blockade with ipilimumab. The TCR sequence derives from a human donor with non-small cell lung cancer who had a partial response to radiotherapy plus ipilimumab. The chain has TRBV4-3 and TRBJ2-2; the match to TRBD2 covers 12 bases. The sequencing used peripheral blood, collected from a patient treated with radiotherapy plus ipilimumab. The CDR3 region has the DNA TGCGCCAGCAGCCAAGTTCTAGCGGGAGGGACCGGGGAGCTGTTTTTT. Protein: CASSQVLAGGTGELFF.